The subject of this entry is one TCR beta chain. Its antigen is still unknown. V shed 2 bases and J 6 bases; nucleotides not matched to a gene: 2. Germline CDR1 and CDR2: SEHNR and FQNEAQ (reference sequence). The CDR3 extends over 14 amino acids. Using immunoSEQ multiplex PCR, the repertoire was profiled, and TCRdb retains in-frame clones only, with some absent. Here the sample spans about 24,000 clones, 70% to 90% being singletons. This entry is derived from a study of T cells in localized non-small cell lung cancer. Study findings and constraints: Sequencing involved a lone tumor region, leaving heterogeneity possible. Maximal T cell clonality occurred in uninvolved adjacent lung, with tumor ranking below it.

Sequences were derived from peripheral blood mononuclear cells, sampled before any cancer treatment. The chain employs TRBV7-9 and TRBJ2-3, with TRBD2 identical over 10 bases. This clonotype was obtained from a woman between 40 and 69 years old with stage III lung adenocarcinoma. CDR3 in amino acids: CASSLLAGADTQYF. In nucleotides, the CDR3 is TGTGCCAGCAGCTTACTAGCGGGAGCTGATACGCAGTATTTT.